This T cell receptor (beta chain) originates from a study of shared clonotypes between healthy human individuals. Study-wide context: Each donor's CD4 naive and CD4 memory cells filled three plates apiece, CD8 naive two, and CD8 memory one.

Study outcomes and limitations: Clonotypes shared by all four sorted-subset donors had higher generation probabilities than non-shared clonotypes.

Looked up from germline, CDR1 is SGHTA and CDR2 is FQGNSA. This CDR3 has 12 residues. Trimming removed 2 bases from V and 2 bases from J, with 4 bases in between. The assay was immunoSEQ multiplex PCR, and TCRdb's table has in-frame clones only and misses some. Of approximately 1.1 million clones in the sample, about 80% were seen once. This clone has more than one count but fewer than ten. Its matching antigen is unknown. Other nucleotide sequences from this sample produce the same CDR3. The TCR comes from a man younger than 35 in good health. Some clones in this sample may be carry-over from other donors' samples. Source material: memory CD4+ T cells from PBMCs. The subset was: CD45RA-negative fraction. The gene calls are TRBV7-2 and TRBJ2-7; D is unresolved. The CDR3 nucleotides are TGTGCCAGCAGCTTAAGCACCTACGAGCAGTACTTC. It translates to CASSLSTYEQYF.